This T cell receptor beta chain was documented in a study of T cell responses to AZD1222 COVID-19 vaccine. Assay used: immunoSEQ multiplex PCR; TCRdb lists only in-frame clones, some missing. The sample lists 85,000 to 95,000 clones, nearly 90% occurring once. Remarks on this clone: Its antigen remains unidentified.

Germline loops: CDR1 SGHAT, CDR2 FQNNGV. The CDR3 totals 13 residues. The V end was cut by 7 bases, the J end by 4 bases, with 13 bases between. Findings of the study overall: Along spike, vaccine-associated CD4 TCRs were found throughout, with dominance at 160-218 and 743-854. A mostly white British donor set with more females was recruited, and clonal diversity was possibly underestimated.

Sequencing used peripheral blood, obtained on day 0 of AZD1222 vaccination. The origin of this receptor is an adult in good health. The V and J genes are TRBV11-2 and TRBJ1-1; D possibly corresponds to TRBD1 (5 bases). CDR3 nucleotides: TGTGCCAGCACCCCAGGGACTGCCACTGAAGCTTTCTTT. It translates to CASTPGTATEAFF.